This TCR beta chain was sequenced during a study of CD8 T cells in Susac syndrome. Study-wide findings and caveats: TCR sequencing and HLA analysis covered a relatively small number of individuals.

The CDR3 sequence is 14 residues long. Trimming took 2 bases from V and 4 from J, leaving 11 bases between them. Random hexamers primed reverse transcription of about 0.45 to 1 ug RNA. Amplification of TCR beta CDR3 used immunoSEQ multiplex PCR across 54 Vbeta and 13 Jbeta. MiXCR, applied by TCRdb to the immunoSEQ multiplex PCR reads, yields one record per CDR3 protein. Of approximately 110,000 distinct CDR3 sequences in the sample, 90% to 98% were seen once. Points on this clonotype: The target antigen is unknown.

It was negative isolation that provided the CD8+ and CD4+ T cells, whereas TEMRA cells were enriched by FACS. This chain links TRBV12-3 or TRBV12-4 with TRBJ1-2; D is unclear. Sequencing was carried out using CD4+ T cells from PBMCs. The receptor comes from a human donor in good health. Here the CDR3 reads CASSLKSASYGYTF. The CDR3, as DNA: TGTGCCAGCAGTTTAAAATCCGCAAGCTATGGCTACACCTTC.